The 10 T cell receptor beta chains reported below all come from one sample, sequenced in a study of T cell repertoires in cytomegalovirus infection. The antigens for these receptors are not known. TCRdb reanalysed the reads using MiXCR and keeps one entry per CDR3 protein. The sample carries a few hundred thousand distinct CDR3 sequences, roughly 28% recorded once. The source was cultured PBMCs, collected from culture after CMV antigen stimulation. Receptor source: a human donor in good health (CMV status not recorded). Some clones in this sample may be carry-over from other donors' samples.

This clonotype showed up just a few times. The V call is TRBV7-9, the J call TRBJ2-1; no clear D. The germline gives CDR1 SEHNR, CDR2 FQNEAQ (reference sequence). The CDR3 is 16 amino acids. Trimming pared 1 base from V and 3 bases from J, leaving 13 bases between. The CDR3 region has the DNA TGTGCCAGCAGCTTAGTACTCGGGCAACTCTACAATGAGCAGTTCTTC. It encodes CASSLVLGQLYNEQFF.

This clonotype was observed a few times. The chain joins TRBV6-1 to TRBJ1-2; TRBD1 aligns across 8 bases. This CDR3 contains 13 residues. V trimming: 5 bases; J trimming: 5 bases; junction bases outside the gene matches: 4. Germline loops: CDR1 MNHNS, CDR2 SASEGT. In DNA form, the CDR3 reads TGTGCCAGCAGTAATGACAGGGGATATGGCTACACCTTC. As protein: CASSNDRGYGYTF.

This clonotype has only a few counts. The gene calls are TRBV6-1 and TRBJ2-5; D is undetermined. The CDR3 has 13 amino acids. Germline-derived CDR1 and CDR2 are MNHNS and SASEGT. V lost 1 base and J lost 4, with 7 bases in between. The CDR3 protein is CASSEGLRETQYF. The CDR3 coding sequence is TGTGCCAGCAGTGAAGGACTGCGAGAGACCCAGTACTTC.

This chain links TRBV20-1 with TRBJ1-6, with D unclear. Germline assignment: CDR1 DFQATT and CDR2 SNEGSKA (reference sequence). Trimming took 6 bases from V and 7 from J, leaving 10 bases between them. There are 12 residues in the CDR3. The DNA of the CDR3 is TGCAGTGCCTCCGAGTGGAATTCACCCCTCCACTTT. Protein product: CSASEWNSPLHF.

The genes are TRBV6-1 and TRBJ1-4; TRBD1 matches 7 bases. Germline V gene sequence: CDR1 MNHNS, CDR2 SASEGT. The CDR3 extends over 17 amino acids. V was clipped by 4 bases and J by 6 bases; unmatched bases: 14. The CDR3 DNA reads TGTGCCAGCAGTGTCGACAGGGAAGGGCGGGGGTATGAAAAACTGTTTTTT. Translated: CASSVDREGRGYEKLFF.

V gene TRBV7-2 combines with J gene TRBJ2-1, with unresolved D. V was cut by 11 bases and J by 0 bases, with 14 bases left in between. The CDR3 sequence is 14 residues long. Per the germline V gene, CDR1 is SGHTA and CDR2 is FQGNSA. The CDR3 DNA sequence: TGTGCCGGTGGAGAGGAGAGCTCCTACAATGAGCAGTTCTTC. Translating it yields CAGGEESSYNEQFF.

The chain links TRBV28 to TRBJ2-5; no clear D gene. The V and J ends lost 7 bases and 4 bases respectively, with 13 bases between them. This CDR3 region has 13 residues. Germline CDR1 reads MDHEN; CDR2 reads SYDVKM. The CDR3 DNA is TGTGCCAGCAATAAATGGGGAAGAGAGACCCAGTACTTC. It specifies CASNKWGRETQYF.

This clonotype has more than one count but fewer than ten. This sequence joins TRBV28 and TRBJ2-3; possible D gene TRBD2, 6 bases. The length of the CDR3 is 14 residues. Trimming took off 5 bases at V and 0 bases at J, with 9 bases between the two ends. From germline, CDR1 is MDHEN and CDR2 SYDVKM. The CDR3 reads CASSIGSSTDTQYF. In nucleotides, the CDR3 is TGTGCCAGCAGTATCGGGAGTAGCACAGATACGCAGTATTTT.

This clonotype came up a few times. This chain uses TRBV20-1 with TRBJ1-5, with TRBD1 identical over 9 bases. Germline trimming cut 0 bases from V and 1 base from J; bases unmatched to any gene: 4. The CDR3 runs 16 residues. Germline values: CDR1 DFQATT, CDR2 SNEGSKA (reference sequence). The CDR3 loop reads CSARDHRGQSNQPQHF. In DNA, the CDR3 is TGCAGTGCTAGAGATCACAGGGGGCAGAGCAATCAGCCCCAGCATTTT.

This chain connects TRBV30 to TRBJ2-1; 8 nucleotides line up with TRBD1. The ends lost 3 bases at V and 10 bases at J; junction bases unmatched: 5. The germline V gene has CDR1 GTSNPN and CDR2 SVGIG (reference sequence). The CDR3 is 12 amino acids. The DNA for the CDR3 is TGTGCCTGGAGGGACAGGGTTCGGGAGCAGTTCTTC. It specifies CAWRDRVREQFF.